The rows below give T cell receptor beta chains drawn from one sample of a study of cytomegalovirus exposure and HLA in healthy donors. Sequencing used immunoSEQ multiplex PCR; TCRdb keeps in-frame clones, though not all of them. The data contain 100,000 to 150,000 clones, more than 65% of them singletons. The source material was PBMCs. These receptors were collected from a man between 18 and 35 years old in good health and CMV-seronegative. Each CDR3 is given with its conserved first and last residue. D genes are given only for firm matches. Size is omitted from some rows. Given values are once, few, many or a class for expanded clones.

d_gene: -
abundance: -
v_gene: TRBV7-6
j_gene: TRBJ2-3
CDR3aa: CASSLAGGRADTQYF
CDR3nt: TGTGCCAGCAGCTTAGCGGGGGGGCGGGCAGATACGCAGTATTTT

d_gene: -
abundance: -
v_gene: TRBV29-1
j_gene: TRBJ1-2
CDR3aa: CSVERGPGGYTF
CDR3nt: TGCAGCGTTGAACGCGGCCCCGGTGGCTACACCTTC

d_gene: -
abundance: -
v_gene: TRBV6-5
j_gene: TRBJ1-6
CDR3aa: CASNPRWGGGSPLHF
CDR3nt: TGTGCCAGCAATCCCCGATGGGGAGGAGGTTCACCCCTCCACTTT

d_gene: TRBD2
abundance: -
v_gene: TRBV5-1
j_gene: TRBJ2-3
CDR3aa: CASSWTSGGNTDTQYF
CDR3nt: TGCGCCAGCAGCTGGACTAGCGGGGGGAACACAGATACGCAGTATTTT

d_gene: TRBD1
abundance: -
v_gene: TRBV25-1
j_gene: TRBJ1-4
CDR3aa: CASSDLQGGTKEKLFF
CDR3nt: TGTGCCAGCAGTGATCTCCAAGGGGGCACAAAAGAAAAACTGTTTTTT

d_gene: -
abundance: -
v_gene: TRBV10-1
j_gene: TRBJ2-7
CDR3aa: CASSEVGGQDEQYF
CDR3nt: TGCGCCAGCAGTGAAGTGGGGGGTCAGGACGAGCAGTACTTC

d_gene: TRBD2
abundance: -
v_gene: TRBV7-9
j_gene: TRBJ2-1
CDR3aa: CASSASGGAGFNEQFF
CDR3nt: TGTGCCAGCAGCGCTAGCGGGGGGGCCGGGTTTAATGAGCAGTTCTTC

d_gene: -
abundance: -
v_gene: TRBV6-5
j_gene: TRBJ2-3
CDR3aa: CASSYSLAQMADTQYF
CDR3nt: TGTGCCAGCAGTTACTCACTAGCTCAGATGGCAGATACGCAGTATTTT

d_gene: -
abundance: once
v_gene: TRBV7-3
j_gene: TRBJ2-2
CDR3aa: CASSLKGGRVTGELFF
CDR3nt: TGTGCCAGCAGCCTGAAGGGGGGGCGGGTTACCGGGGAGCTGTTTTTT

d_gene: TRBD2
abundance: -
v_gene: TRBV9
j_gene: TRBJ2-2
CDR3aa: CASSAGGLAGGANTGELFF
CDR3nt: TGTGCCAGCAGCGCAGGAGGACTAGCGGGGGGGGCGAACACCGGGGAGCTGTTTTTT

d_gene: TRBD2
abundance: -
v_gene: TRBV10-1
j_gene: TRBJ2-1
CDR3aa: CASSESGLAGGPDEQFF
CDR3nt: TGCGCCAGCAGTGAGTCGGGACTAGCGGGGGGGCCAGATGAGCAGTTCTTC

d_gene: -
abundance: -
v_gene: TRBV18
j_gene: TRBJ1-2
CDR3aa: CASSPKSNYGYTF
CDR3nt: TGTGCCAGCTCGCCTAAATCTAACTATGGCTACACCTTC

d_gene: TRBD1
abundance: -
v_gene: TRBV19
j_gene: TRBJ1-2
CDR3aa: CASTGAPGISYTF
CDR3nt: TGTGCCAGCACAGGGGCCCCGGGGATAAGCTACACCTTC

d_gene: -
abundance: -
v_gene: TRBV4-1
j_gene: TRBJ2-3
CDR3aa: CASSRQEETSTDTQYF
CDR3nt: TGCGCCAGCAGCCGACAGGAAGAAACTAGCACAGATACGCAGTATTTT

d_gene: TRBD1
abundance: -
v_gene: TRBV7-3
j_gene: TRBJ1-1
CDR3aa: CASSLDRSKEAFF
CDR3nt: TGTGCCAGCAGCCTGGACAGGTCTAAGGAAGCTTTCTTT

d_gene: -
abundance: -
v_gene: TRBV15
j_gene: TRBJ1-1
CDR3aa: CATSRDSNTMNTEAFF
CDR3nt: TGTGCCACCAGCAGAGATTCGAACACAATGAACACTGAAGCTTTCTTT

d_gene: TRBD1
abundance: -
v_gene: TRBV25-1
j_gene: TRBJ2-3
CDR3aa: CASNRQGLDTQYF
CDR3nt: TGTGCCAGCAATCGACAGGGGTTAGATACGCAGTATTTT

d_gene: -
abundance: -
v_gene: TRBV4-2
j_gene: TRBJ1-1
CDR3aa: CASSQGVADTEAFF
CDR3nt: TGTGCCAGCAGCCAAGGGGTAGCGGACACTGAAGCTTTCTTT

d_gene: -
abundance: -
v_gene: TRBV27
j_gene: TRBJ2-5
CDR3aa: CASSLNLVREQYF
CDR3nt: TGTGCCAGCAGTTTGAACCTGGTTCGGGAGCAGTACTTC

d_gene: TRBD2
abundance: -
v_gene: TRBV29-1
j_gene: TRBJ2-1
CDR3aa: CSVETAGGSYNEQFF
CDR3nt: TGCAGCGTTGAAACCGCGGGGGGTAGTTACAATGAGCAGTTCTTC

d_gene: TRBD1
abundance: -
v_gene: TRBV11-2
j_gene: TRBJ1-6
CDR3aa: CASSLGDRGNSPLHF
CDR3nt: TGTGCCAGCAGCTTGGGCGACAGGGGGAATTCACCCCTCCACTTT

d_gene: TRBD2
abundance: -
v_gene: TRBV6-4
j_gene: TRBJ2-3
CDR3aa: CASSDTSGGEGDTQYF
CDR3nt: TGTGCCAGCAGTGACACTAGCGGGGGGGAGGGTGATACGCAGTATTTT

d_gene: -
abundance: -
v_gene: TRBV7-9
j_gene: TRBJ1-1
CDR3aa: CASSSLPGQILNTEAFF
CDR3nt: TGTGCCAGCAGCTCGTTACCGGGACAAATACTGAACACTGAAGCTTTCTTT

d_gene: -
abundance: -
v_gene: TRBV18
j_gene: TRBJ1-4
CDR3aa: CASSDRSNEKLFF
CDR3nt: TGTGCCAGCTCCGACAGGTCCAATGAAAAATTGTTTTTT

d_gene: TRBD1
abundance: -
v_gene: TRBV5-4
j_gene: TRBJ2-7
CDR3aa: CASRQGTGASYEQYF
CDR3nt: TGTGCCAGCAGACAAGGGACAGGGGCATCCTACGAGCAGTACTTC

d_gene: TRBD2
abundance: -
v_gene: TRBV18
j_gene: TRBJ2-1
CDR3aa: CASSPNLGRGSGSKQFF
CDR3nt: TGTGCCAGCTCACCTAACCTTGGGAGGGGAAGTGGTAGTAAGCAGTTCTTC

d_gene: TRBD2
abundance: -
v_gene: TRBV4-2
j_gene: TRBJ2-5
CDR3aa: CASSQGLAGGQETQYF
CDR3nt: TGTGCCAGCAGCCAAGGACTAGCGGGGGGGCAAGAGACCCAGTACTTC

d_gene: TRBD2
abundance: -
v_gene: TRBV27
j_gene: TRBJ2-7
CDR3aa: CASSPPDASGVYYEQYF
CDR3nt: TGTGCCAGCAGTCCCCCGGACGCTAGCGGGGTTTACTACGAGCAGTACTTC

d_gene: -
abundance: -
v_gene: TRBV21-1
j_gene: TRBJ1-3
CDR3aa: CASSGRHRSGNTIYF
CDR3nt: TGTGCCAGCAGCGGCCGACATCGTTCTGGAAACACCATATATTTT

d_gene: -
abundance: once
v_gene: TRBV9
j_gene: TRBJ1-2
CDR3aa: CASSVVGGYGYTF
CDR3nt: TGTGCCAGCAGCGTAGTAGGGGGCTATGGCTACACCTTC

d_gene: -
abundance: -
v_gene: TRBV2
j_gene: TRBJ1-4
CDR3aa: CASATGLGEKLFF
CDR3nt: TGTGCCAGCGCTACAGGGCTAGGGGAAAAACTGTTTTTT